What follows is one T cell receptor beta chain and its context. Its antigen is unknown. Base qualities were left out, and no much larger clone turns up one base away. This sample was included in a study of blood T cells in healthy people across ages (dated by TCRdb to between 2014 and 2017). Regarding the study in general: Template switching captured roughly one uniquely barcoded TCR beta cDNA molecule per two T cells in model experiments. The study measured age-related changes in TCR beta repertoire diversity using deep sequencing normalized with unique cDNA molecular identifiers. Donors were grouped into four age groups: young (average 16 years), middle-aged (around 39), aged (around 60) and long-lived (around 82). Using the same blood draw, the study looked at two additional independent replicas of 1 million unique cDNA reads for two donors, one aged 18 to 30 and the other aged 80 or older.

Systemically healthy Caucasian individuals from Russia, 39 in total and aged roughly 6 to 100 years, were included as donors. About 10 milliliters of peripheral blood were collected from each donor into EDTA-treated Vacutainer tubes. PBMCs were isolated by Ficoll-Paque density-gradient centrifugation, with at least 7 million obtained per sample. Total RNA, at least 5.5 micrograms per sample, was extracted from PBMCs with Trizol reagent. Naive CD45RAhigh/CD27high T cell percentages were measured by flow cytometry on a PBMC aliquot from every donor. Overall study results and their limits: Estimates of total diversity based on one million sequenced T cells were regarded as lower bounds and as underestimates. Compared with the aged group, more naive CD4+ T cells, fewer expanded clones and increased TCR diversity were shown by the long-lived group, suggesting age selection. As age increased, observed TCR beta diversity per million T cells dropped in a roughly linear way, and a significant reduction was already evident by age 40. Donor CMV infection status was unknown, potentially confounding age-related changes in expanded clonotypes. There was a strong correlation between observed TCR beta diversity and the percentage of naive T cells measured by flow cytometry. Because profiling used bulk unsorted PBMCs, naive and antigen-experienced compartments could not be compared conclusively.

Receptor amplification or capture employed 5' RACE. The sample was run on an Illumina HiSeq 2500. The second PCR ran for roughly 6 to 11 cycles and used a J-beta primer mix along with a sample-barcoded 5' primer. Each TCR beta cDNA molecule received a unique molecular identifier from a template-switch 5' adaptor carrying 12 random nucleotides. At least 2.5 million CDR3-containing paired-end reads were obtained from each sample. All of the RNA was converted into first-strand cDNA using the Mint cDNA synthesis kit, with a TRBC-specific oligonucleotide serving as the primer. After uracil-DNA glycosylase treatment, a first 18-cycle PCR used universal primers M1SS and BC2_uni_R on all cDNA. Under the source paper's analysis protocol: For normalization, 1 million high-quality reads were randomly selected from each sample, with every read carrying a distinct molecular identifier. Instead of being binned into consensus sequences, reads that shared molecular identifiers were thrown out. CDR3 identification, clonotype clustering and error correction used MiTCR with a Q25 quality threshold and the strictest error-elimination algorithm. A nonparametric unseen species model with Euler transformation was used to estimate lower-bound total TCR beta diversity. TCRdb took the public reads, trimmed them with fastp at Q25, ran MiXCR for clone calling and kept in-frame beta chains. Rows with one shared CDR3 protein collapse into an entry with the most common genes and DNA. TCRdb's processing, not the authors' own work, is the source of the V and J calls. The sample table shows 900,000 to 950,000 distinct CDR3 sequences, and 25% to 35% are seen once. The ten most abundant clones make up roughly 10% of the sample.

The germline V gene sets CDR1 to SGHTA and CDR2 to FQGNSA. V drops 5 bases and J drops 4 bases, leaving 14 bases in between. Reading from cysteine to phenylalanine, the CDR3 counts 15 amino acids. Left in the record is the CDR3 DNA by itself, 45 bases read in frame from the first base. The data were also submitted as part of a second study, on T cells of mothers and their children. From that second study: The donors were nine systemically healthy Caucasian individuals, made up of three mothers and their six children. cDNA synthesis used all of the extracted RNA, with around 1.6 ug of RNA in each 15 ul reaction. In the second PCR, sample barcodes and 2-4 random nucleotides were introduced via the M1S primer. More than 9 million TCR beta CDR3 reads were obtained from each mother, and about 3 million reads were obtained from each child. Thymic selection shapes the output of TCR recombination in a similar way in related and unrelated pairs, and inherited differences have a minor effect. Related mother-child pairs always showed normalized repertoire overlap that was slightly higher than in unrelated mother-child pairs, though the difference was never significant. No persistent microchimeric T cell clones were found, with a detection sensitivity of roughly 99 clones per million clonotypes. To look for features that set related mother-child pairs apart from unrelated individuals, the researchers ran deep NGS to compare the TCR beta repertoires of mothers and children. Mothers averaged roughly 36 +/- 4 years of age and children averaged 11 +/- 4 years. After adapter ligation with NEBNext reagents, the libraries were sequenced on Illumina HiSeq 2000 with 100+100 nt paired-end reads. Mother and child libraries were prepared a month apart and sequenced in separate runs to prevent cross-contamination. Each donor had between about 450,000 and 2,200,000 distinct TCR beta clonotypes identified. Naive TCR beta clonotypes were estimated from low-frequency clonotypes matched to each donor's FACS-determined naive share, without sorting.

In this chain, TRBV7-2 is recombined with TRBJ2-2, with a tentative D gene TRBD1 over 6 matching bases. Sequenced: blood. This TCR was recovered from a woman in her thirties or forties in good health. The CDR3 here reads CASSPGQIITGELFF. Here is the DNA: TGTGCCAGCAGCCCAGGACAGATAATCACCGGGGAGCTGTTTTTT. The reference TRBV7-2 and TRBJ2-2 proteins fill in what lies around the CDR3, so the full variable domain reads GAGVSQSPSNKVTEKGKDVELRCDPISGHTALYWYRQSLGQGLEFLIYFQGNSAPDKSGLPSDRFSAERTGGSVSTLTIQRTQQEDSAVYLCASSPGQIITGELFFGEGSRLTVL.